This T cell receptor beta chain was retrieved from a study of Graves' ophthalmopathy and Graves' hyperthyroidism. The sample holds many counts of this clonotype. Germline values: CDR1 GTSNPN, CDR2 SVGIG (reference sequence). Trimming removed 3 bases at V and 1 base at J, with 13 bases between. CDR3 length equals 15 residues. RNA transcripts served as template for amplifying TCR beta CDR3 sequences. Second-round multiplex PCR came after first-round RT-PCR with HTBI primers. MiXCR, applied by TCRdb to the multiplex PCR reads, yields one record per CDR3 protein. The sample consists of some 400,000 distinct CDR3 sequences, about 17% of them appearing once.

The specimen was peripheral blood. This TCR derives from a woman aged 18-35 years with Graves' ophthalmopathy. V usage is TRBV30 and J usage is TRBJ1-5, with unresolved D. CDR3 in DNA: TGTGCCTGGAGCCCGCGTCAAGTAAGCAATCAGCCCCAGCATTTT. Protein: CAWSPRQVSNQPQHF.